These 13 T cell receptor beta chains originate from one sample sequenced in a study of OX40 agonist ivuxolimab in advanced cancers. Data came from immunoSEQ multiplex PCR; TCRdb stores just in-frame clones and leaves some out. The sample contains tens of thousands of clones, 65% to 90% of which appear only once. This specimen was CD4+ or CD8+ T cells sorted from blood, taken in a trial of the OX40 agonist ivuxolimab. The receptor set was obtained from an adult with an advanced solid tumor such as melanoma, head and neck, liver or kidney cancer.

The gene calls are TRBV4-1 and TRBJ2-1; possible D gene TRBD1, 6 bases. CDR1 and CDR2 (germline): MGHRA, YSYEKL. Trimming cost V 2 bases and J 8 bases, with 16 bases left between them. This CDR3 has 15 residues. CDR3 protein: CASSQLGHSGYEQFF. DNA of the CDR3: TGCGCCAGCAGCCAATTGGGACACTCTGGCTATGAGCAGTTCTTC.

The rearrangement uses TRBV5-6 and TRBJ2-3, with no clear D. Trimming stripped 4 bases from V and 4 bases from J, with 10 bases between. Per germline, CDR1 SGHDT and CDR2 YYEEEE. The CDR3 has 13 residues. In nucleotides, the CDR3 is TGTGCCAGCAGCATGGATCAAGCAGATACGCAGTATTTT. The encoded protein is CASSMDQADTQYF.

The chain couples TRBV7-2 to TRBJ2-2; D remains ambiguous. CDR1 and CDR2 (germline): SGHTA, FQGNSA. The CDR3 extends over 16 amino acids. Trimming removed 5 bases from V and 8 bases from J, with 21 bases in between. The CDR3 DNA sequence: TGTGCCAGCAGCCCCGAGTTCGGACGGCATGGAGGGGAGCTGTTTTTT. Translation: CASSPEFGRHGGELFF.

The rearrangement links TRBV11-1 to TRBJ2-3; 9 bases map to TRBD2. This CDR3 contains 17 residues. Germline-derived CDR1 and CDR2 are SGHAT and FQDESV (reference sequence). Trimming removed 5 bases from V and 2 bases from J; junction bases left unmatched: 11. In DNA, the CDR3 is TGTGCCAGCAGCCCCGGAGGTAGCGGGGGCACCACAGATACGCAGTATTTT. Translation gives CASSPGGSGGTTDTQYF.

The V and J genes are TRBV4-3 and TRBJ1-2; weak D call: TRBD1 (5 bases). The CDR3 totals 14 residues. V dropped 1 base and J dropped 4 bases, with 10 bases sitting between them. Germline V CDR1 and CDR2: LGHNA, YSLEER. CDR3 coding DNA: TGCGCCAGCAGCCAAGGACAGTCGTCCTATGGCTACACCTTC. This translates into CASSQGQSSYGYTF.

This clone was counted only a few times. V and J are TRBV18 and TRBJ2-1, with 9 bases fitting TRBD2. The CDR3 covers 14 residues. Germline V gives CDR1 KGHSH, CDR2 LQKENI. The trim removed 6 bases at V and 9 bases at J, leaving 9 bases unmatched. Written as DNA, the CDR3 is TGTGCCAGCTCCCCGGGTGCAGCGGGAGGTGAGCAGTTCTTC. Its protein product is CASSPGAAGGEQFF. The full variable domain, its missing parts supplied by reference TRBV18 and TRBJ2-1, is NAGVMQNPRHLVRRRGQEARLRCSPMKGHSHVYWYRQLPEEGLKFMVYLQKENIIDESGMPKERFSAEFPKEGPSILRIQQVVRGDSAAYFCASSPGAAGGEQFFGPGTRLTVL.

The rearrangement uses TRBV18 and TRBJ1-1; TRBD1 aligns across 7 bases. CDR3 length equals 16 residues. Germline loops: CDR1 KGHSH, CDR2 LQKENI. The trim removed 4 bases at V and 0 bases at J, leaving 8 bases unmatched. CDR3 bases: TGTGCCAGCTCACAAGGGAACAGGGGAATGAACACTGAAGCTTTCTTT. It translates to CASSQGNRGMNTEAFF.

The chain couples TRBV7-9 to TRBJ1-5; D is unclear. V was trimmed by 1 base and J by 1 base, leaving 5 bases between them. The germline V gene encodes CDR1 SEHNR and CDR2 FQNEAQ (reference sequence). This CDR3 contains 14 residues. DNA of the CDR3: TGTGCCAGCAGCTTAGGGACGAGCAATCAGCCCCAGCATTTT. The encoded protein is CASSLGTSNQPQHF. Complete variable domain (other parts from reference TRBV7-9 and TRBJ1-5): DTGVSQNPRHKITKRGQNVTFRCDPISEHNRLYWYRQTLGQGPEFLTYFQNEAQLEKSRLLSDRFSAERPKGSFSTLEIQRTEQGDSAMYLCASSLGTSNQPQHFGDGTRLSIL.

The V and J genes are TRBV5-8 and TRBJ1-1; D gene ambiguous. CDR1 SGHTS and CDR2 YDEGEE come from the germline V gene. CDR3 length: 11 amino acids. Trimming stripped 5 bases from V and 2 bases from J, with 4 bases between. In DNA, the CDR3 is TGTGCCAGCAGAGAAAACACTGAAGCTTTCTTT. Amino acids: CASRENTEAFF.

The chain links TRBV9 to TRBJ2-2; 7 bases agree with TRBD1. This CDR3 is 14 amino acids long. Per germline, CDR1 SGDLS and CDR2 YYNGEE. After removal of 6 bases from V and 5 bases from J, the junction contained 7 bases not matched to a gene. The CDR3 is CASNEGARTGELFF. CDR3 DNA: TGTGCCAGCAACGAGGGGGCGAGAACCGGGGAGCTGTTTTTT. The complete variable domain, with remaining parts taken from reference TRBV9 and TRBJ2-2, reads DSGVTQTPKHLITATGQRVTLRCSPRSGDLSVYWYQQSLDQGLQFLIQYYNGEERAKGNILERFSAQQFPDLHSELNLSSLELGDSALYFCASNEGARTGELFFGEGSRLTVL.

V is TRBV7-5 and J is TRBJ2-7; the D segment call TRBD1 is taken from the table without a DNA check. TRBV7-5 is noted as a pseudogene. The CDR3 has 14 amino acids. The CDR3 bases are TGTGCCAGAAGCTTCAAGGACAGGGGTCACGAGCAGTACTTC. Translated: CARSFKDRGHEQYF.

The chain uses TRBV5-6 and TRBJ2-5; weak D call: TRBD2 (7 bases). This CDR3 comprises 16 residues. In germline, CDR1 is SGHDT, CDR2 YYEEEE. Trimming stripped 4 bases from V and 2 bases from J, with 18 bases between. CDR3 region: CASSPERGQRQETQYF. The CDR3 region has the DNA TGTGCCAGCAGCCCCGAGCGGGGACAAAGACAAGAGACCCAGTACTTC.

The chain links TRBV19 to TRBJ1-1; 7 bases match TRBD1. The CDR3 is made up of 14 amino acids. V was clipped by 3 bases and J by 5 bases; unmatched bases: 6. Germline CDR1 reads LNHDA; CDR2 reads SQIVND (reference sequence). The chain's CDR3 is CASSIDRVGTEAFF. CDR3 DNA: TGTGCCAGTAGTATTGACAGGGTGGGTACTGAAGCTTTCTTT.